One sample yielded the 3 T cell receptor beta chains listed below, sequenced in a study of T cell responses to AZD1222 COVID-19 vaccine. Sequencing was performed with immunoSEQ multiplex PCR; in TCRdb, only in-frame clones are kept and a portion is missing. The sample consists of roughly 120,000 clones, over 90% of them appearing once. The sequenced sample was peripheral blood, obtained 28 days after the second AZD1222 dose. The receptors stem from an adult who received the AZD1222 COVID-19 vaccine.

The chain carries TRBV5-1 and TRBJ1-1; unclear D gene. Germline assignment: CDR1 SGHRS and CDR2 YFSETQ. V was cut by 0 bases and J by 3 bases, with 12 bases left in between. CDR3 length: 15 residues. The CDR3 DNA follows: TGCGCCAGCAGCTTGGATCTGGCGGGAGACACTGAAGCTTTCTTT. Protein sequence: CASSLDLAGDTEAFF.

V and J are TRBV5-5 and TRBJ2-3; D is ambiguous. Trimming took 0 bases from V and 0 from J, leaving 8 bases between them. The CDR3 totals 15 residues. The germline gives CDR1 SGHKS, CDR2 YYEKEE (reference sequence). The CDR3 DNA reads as TGTGCCAGCAGCTTGGCGTTAGGGAGCACAGATACGCAGTATTTT. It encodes CASSLALGSTDTQYF.

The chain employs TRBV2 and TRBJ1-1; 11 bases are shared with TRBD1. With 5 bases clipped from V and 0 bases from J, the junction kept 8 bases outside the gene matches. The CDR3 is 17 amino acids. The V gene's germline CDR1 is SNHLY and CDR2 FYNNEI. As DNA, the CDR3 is TGTGCCAGCAGTTCCGGGACAGGGGGACCTATGAACACTGAAGCTTTCTTT. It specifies CASSSGTGGPMNTEAFF.